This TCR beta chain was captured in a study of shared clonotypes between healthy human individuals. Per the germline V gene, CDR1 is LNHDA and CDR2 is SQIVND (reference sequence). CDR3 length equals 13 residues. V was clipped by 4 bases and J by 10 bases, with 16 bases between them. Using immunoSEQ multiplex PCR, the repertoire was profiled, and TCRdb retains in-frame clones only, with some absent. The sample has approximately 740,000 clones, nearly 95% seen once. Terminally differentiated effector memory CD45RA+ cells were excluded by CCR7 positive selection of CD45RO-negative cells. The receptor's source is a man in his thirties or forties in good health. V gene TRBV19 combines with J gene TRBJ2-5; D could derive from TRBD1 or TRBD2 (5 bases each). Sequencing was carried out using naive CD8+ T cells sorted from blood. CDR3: CASSTRDGGGQYF. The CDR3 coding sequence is TGTGCCAGTAGTACTCGGGACGGCGGTGGCCAGTACTTC.